Presented here are 23 T cell receptor beta chains from one specimen sequenced in a study of breast tumors, draining lymph nodes, adjacent tissues (dated by TCRdb to 2016 to 2018). Lymph node samples were obtained from the axillary draining lymph nodes of breast cancer patients. Receptor libraries were prepared by multiplex PCR. Instrument used: Illumina HiSeq 2000. TCRdb trimmed the raw reads at Q25, called clones with MiXCR and kept productive beta chains. Rows with a matching CDR3 protein are joined into one entry that keeps the most common DNA and genes. The sample data list 150,000 to 200,000 distinct CDR3 sequences, and roughly 30% of these were observed just once. The top ten constitute approximately 4.3% of the sample. Sample: axillary lymph node tissue. The receptor set was obtained from a female donor with breast cancer. Some clones in this sample may be carry-over from other donors' samples.

This clonotype has a handful of counts. The CDR3 loop reads CASSFFTGGRPTSMGYTF. CDR3 bases: TGTGCCAGCAGCTTCTTTACAGGGGGCCGCCCAACCTCTATGGGCTACACCTTC. V is TRBV11-2 and J is TRBJ1-2; the match to TRBD1 covers 9 bases. This CDR3 contains 18 residues. Germline-derived CDR1 and CDR2 are SGHAT and FQNNGV. V dropped 3 bases and J dropped 8; count of bases not matched to a gene: 19.

The table lists this clonotype with many counts. V usage is TRBV19 and J usage is TRBJ1-5; 7 bases fit TRBD1. The CDR3 length is 15 residues. The ends lost 5 bases at V and 4 bases at J; junction bases unmatched: 8. CDR1 and CDR2 from the germline V gene are LNHDA and SQIVND (reference sequence). The CDR3 here is CASSVTGQLNQPQHF. In DNA form, the CDR3 reads TGTGCCAGTAGTGTCACGGGACAGCTTAATCAGCCCCAGCATTTT.

The chain carries TRBV6-2 or TRBV6-3 and TRBJ1-1; D remains unclear. From germline, CDR1 is MNHEY and CDR2 SVGEGT. The CDR3 length is 12 residues. Between the trimmed V and J ends, which lost 1 base and 5 bases, there was a span of 5 bases. The CDR3: CASSYWGTEAFF. CDR3 bases: TGTGCCAGCAGTTACTGGGGAACTGAAGCTTTCTTT.

This clonotype appeared many times. The CDR3 protein is CASSLDRVDYNEQFF. The CDR3 nucleotides read TGCGCCAGCAGCCTGGACAGGGTTGACTACAATGAGCAGTTCTTC. The V and J genes are TRBV4-1 and TRBJ2-1; TRBD1 aligns across 8 bases. Germline CDR1 and CDR2: MGHRA and YSYEKL. V lost 4 bases, J lost 3 bases, and 5 bases stayed unmatched. The CDR3 consists of 15 residues.

Many counts were recorded for this clonotype. The V and J genes are TRBV7-2 and TRBJ2-3; no clear D. Per the germline V gene, CDR1 is SGHTA and CDR2 is FQGNSA. There are 11 residues in the CDR3. The V end was cut by 8 bases, the J end by 3 bases, with 6 bases between. The CDR3 is CASRATDTQYF. The CDR3 DNA is TGTGCCAGCCGCGCGACAGATACGCAGTATTTT.

This clonotype has ten or more counts. The V gene is TRBV7-3, the J gene TRBJ2-2; TRBD2 agrees at 13 bases. The CDR3 loop spans 16 amino acids. Per the germline V gene, CDR1 is SGHTA and CDR2 is FQGTGA. The ends lost 2 bases at V and 6 bases at J; junction bases unmatched: 3. CDR3 protein: CASSLGLAGVAGELFF. The CDR3 region has the DNA TGTGCCAGCAGCTTAGGACTAGCGGGAGTGGCCGGGGAGCTGTTTTTT.

There are many counts of this clonotype. V and J are TRBV2 and TRBJ2-1; a weak D match, TRBD2 (5 bases). V shed 6 bases and J shed 5 bases, with 17 bases lying between them. This CDR3 region has 15 residues. Germline CDR1 is SNHLY and CDR2 is FYNNEI. The CDR3 region is CASRPSFTGNNEQFF. The CDR3 region has the DNA TGTGCCAGCAGACCTAGCTTTACGGGAAACAATGAGCAGTTCTTC.

This clonotype was observed at least ten times. The chain uses TRBV5-6 and TRBJ1-2; D is undetermined. Trimming left V 1 base short and J 1 base short, with 2 bases between. This CDR3 has 12 residues. The germline gives CDR1 SGHDT, CDR2 YYEEEE. The CDR3 DNA is TGTGCCAGCAGCTTGTTTAACTATGGCTACACCTTC. Translated: CASSLFNYGYTF.

The table lists this clonotype with many counts. A read error may explain this, as a much larger clone is one base away. V and J are TRBV20-1 and TRBJ2-7; D ambiguous. This CDR3 has 14 residues. Germline V lookup: CDR1 DFQATT, CDR2 SNEGSKA (reference sequence). V lost 0 bases, J lost 6 bases, and 15 bases lay in between. The CDR3 loop reads CSARDGYTASEQYF. In DNA form, the CDR3 reads TGCAGTGCTAGAGATGGGTACACAGCCTCCGAGCAGTACTTC.

This clonotype came up many times. This chain links TRBV19 with TRBJ1-5, with 11 bases matching TRBD1. The V gene's germline CDR1 is LNHDA and CDR2 SQIVND (reference sequence). This CDR3 has 17 amino acids. V lost 3 bases and J lost 1; bases outside the gene matches: 5. CDR3 sequence reads: CASSMWTGGLSNQPQHF. Here the CDR3 DNA reads TGTGCCAGTAGTATGTGGACAGGGGGCTTGAGCAATCAGCCCCAGCATTTT.

This clonotype appeared a few times. The rearrangement links TRBV5-6 to TRBJ2-2; either TRBD1 or TRBD2 may supply D (6 bases each). There are 14 residues in the CDR3. The germline gives CDR1 SGHDT, CDR2 YYEEEE. V was trimmed by 4 bases and J by 4 bases, leaving 11 bases between them. The CDR3 reads CASSGGPTTGELFF. CDR3 in DNA: TGTGCCAGCAGCGGGGGGCCGACCACCGGGGAGCTGTTTTTT.

The chain is built from TRBV6-5 and TRBJ1-2; 7 nucleotides line up with TRBD1. The germline V gene has CDR1 MNHEY and CDR2 SVGAGI. V was clipped by 2 bases and J by 4 bases; unmatched bases: 7. The CDR3 length is 15 residues. The CDR3 bases are TGTGCCAGCAGTTACAAACGGGACAGAGGCTATGGCTACACCTTC. It encodes CASSYKRDRGYGYTF.

The sample holds many counts of this clonotype. The CDR3 sequence is CASSVAGASGIYNEQFF. CDR3 nucleotide sequence: TGTGCCAGCAGCGTAGCAGGGGCTAGCGGGATCTACAATGAGCAGTTCTTC. This sequence joins TRBV9 and TRBJ2-1; 9 bases align to TRBD2. The CDR3 has 17 residues. Germline V CDR1 and CDR2: SGDLS, YYNGEE. Trimming took 0 bases from V and 3 from J; bases not matched to a gene: 7.

This clonotype occurred many times. V gene TRBV6-1 combines with J gene TRBJ2-7; TRBD2 agrees at 8 bases. V lost 4 bases, J lost 4 bases, and 6 bases stayed unmatched. CDR3 length: 14 amino acids. CDR1 is MNHNS and CDR2 is SASEGT in the germline V gene. CDR3 sequence reads: CASSVSGVVYEQYF. The CDR3 coding sequence is TGTGCCAGCAGTGTTAGCGGGGTTGTTTACGAGCAGTACTTC.

This clonotype came up many times. The chain employs TRBV7-8 and TRBJ2-3; TRBD1 is a possible D gene (6 bases). This CDR3 spans 14 amino acids. The V gene's germline CDR1 is SGHVS and CDR2 FQNEAQ. The V and J ends lost 5 bases and 4 bases respectively, with 13 bases between them. CDR3 amino acids: CASSTRGGSDTQYF. Written as DNA, the CDR3 is TGTGCCAGCAGCACAAGAGGGGGTTCAGATACGCAGTATTTT.

The CDR3 DNA follows: TGTGCCAGCAGCGAGTCCACGGGGGAAGGAAACACCATATATTTT. It is translated as CASSESTGEGNTIYF. This sequence joins TRBV9 and TRBJ1-3; D is perhaps TRBD1 (5 bases). Between the trimmed V and J ends, which lost 3 bases and 4 bases, there was a span of 14 bases. The V gene's germline CDR1 is SGDLS and CDR2 YYNGEE. This CDR3 has 15 residues.

This clonotype came up many times. The J gene is TRBJ2-7, the V gene TRBV4-1; D may be TRBD1 (5 bases). Germline V CDR1 and CDR2: MGHRA, YSYEKL. Trimming stripped 0 bases from V and 3 bases from J, with 12 bases between. This CDR3 has 15 amino acids. CDR3 sequence reads: CASSQEGVRGYEQYF. CDR3 in DNA: TGCGCCAGCAGCCAAGAAGGGGTCCGAGGCTACGAGCAGTACTTC.

Details on this clonotype: A single base separates this from a much larger clone, so it may be a read error. The chain uses TRBV9 and TRBJ1-2; D may be TRBD1 (6 bases). Germline CDR1 SGDLS, CDR2 YYNGEE. There are 16 residues in the CDR3. V dropped 4 bases and J dropped 5 bases, with 21 bases sitting between them. The chain's CDR3 is CASSPTPGQSPYGYTF. CDR3 nucleotide sequence: TGTGCCAGCAGCCCCACCCCAGGACAGAGTCCGTATGGCTACACCTTC. Looking up the rest from reference TRBV9 and TRBJ1-2 gives the full variable domain: DSGVTQTPKHLITATGQRVTLRCSPRSGDLSVYWYQQSLDQGLQFLIQYYNGEERAKGNILERFSAQQFPDLHSELNLSSLELGDSALYFCASSPTPGQSPYGYTFGSGTRLTVV.

This chain uses TRBV19 with TRBJ1-1; 7 bases match TRBD1. Trimming at V came to 10 bases and at J to 1 base, leaving 6 bases not matched to a gene. The CDR3 covers 13 residues. Germline CDR1 is LNHDA and CDR2 is SQIVND (reference sequence). As DNA, the CDR3 is TGTGCCACCGAACAGGGGCCGAACACTGAAGCTTTCTTT. It yields the protein CATEQGPNTEAFF.

The chain couples TRBV6-2 or TRBV6-3 to TRBJ1-5, with 12 bases fitting TRBD1. Unmatched junction bases numbered 9, after V lost 6 bases and J lost 6 bases. This CDR3 spans 16 amino acids. The germline V gene encodes CDR1 MNHEY and CDR2 SVGEGT. Here the CDR3 DNA reads TGTGCCAGCAGCCCCCGGGGGACAGGGGGCGTTCAGCCCCAGCATTTT. It yields the protein CASSPRGTGGVQPQHF.

Of note for this clonotype: A read error may be the cause here, since a much bigger clone is one base away. Lacking the conserved final phenylalanine or tryptophan, this CDR3 likely reflects a read error. The CDR3, as DNA: TGCAGTGCTAGAGATCTCAGGAAATCCTATGGCTACACCCTC. As protein: CSARDLRKSYGYTL. V and J are TRBV20-1 and TRBJ1-2; D remains unclear. CDR1 is DFQATT, CDR2 SNEGSKA, per germline (reference sequence). This CDR3 spans 14 amino acids. With 0 bases removed from V and 4 bases from J, the gap between germline ends came to 12 bases.

This clonotype was observed many times. In nucleotides, the CDR3 is TGTGCCAGCAGCTCGGCTGTCACAGATACGCAGTATTTT. Its translation: CASSSAVTDTQYF. The chain employs TRBV7-2 and TRBJ2-3; no clear D. The V end lost 4 bases, the J end lost 2 bases, and 7 bases lay between the germline ends. Germline V CDR1 and CDR2: SGHTA, FQGNSA. CDR3 length: 13 amino acids.

This clonotype appeared a few times. V usage is TRBV2 and J usage is TRBJ1-1, with no clear D. Germline V CDR1 and CDR2: SNHLY, FYNNEI. V was cut by 9 bases and J by 1 base, with 9 bases left in between. The CDR3 is 12 residues long. In DNA, the CDR3 is TGTGCCAGTCAATCAGGGAACACTGAAGCTTTCTTT. Translating gives CASQSGNTEAFF.